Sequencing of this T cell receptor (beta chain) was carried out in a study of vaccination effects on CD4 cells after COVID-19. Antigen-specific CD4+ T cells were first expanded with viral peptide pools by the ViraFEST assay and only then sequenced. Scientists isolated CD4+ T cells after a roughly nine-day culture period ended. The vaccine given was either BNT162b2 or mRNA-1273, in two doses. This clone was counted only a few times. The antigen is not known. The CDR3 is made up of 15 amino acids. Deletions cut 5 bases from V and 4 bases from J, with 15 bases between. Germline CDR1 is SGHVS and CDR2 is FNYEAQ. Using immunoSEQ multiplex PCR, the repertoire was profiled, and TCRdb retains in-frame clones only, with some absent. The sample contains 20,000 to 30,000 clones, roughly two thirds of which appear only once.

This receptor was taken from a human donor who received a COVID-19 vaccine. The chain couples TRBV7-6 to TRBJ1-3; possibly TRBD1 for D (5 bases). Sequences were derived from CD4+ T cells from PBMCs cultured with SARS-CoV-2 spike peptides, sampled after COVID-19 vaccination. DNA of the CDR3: TGTGCCAGCAGCCCGGGCAGGACATTGGGAAACACCATATATTTT. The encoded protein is CASSPGRTLGNTIYF.